These 23 T cell receptor beta chains were all obtained from the same sample, sequenced in a study of shared clonotypes between healthy human individuals. Sequencing used immunoSEQ multiplex PCR; TCRdb keeps in-frame clones, though not all of them. The sample carries 470,000 or so clones, 81% recorded once. Sequenced sample: PBMCs. These receptors all come from a woman aged 40 to 50 in good health. Some clones in this sample may be carry-over from other donors' samples.

The chain is built from TRBV5-1 and TRBJ1-1; D might be TRBD1 (5 bases). V was trimmed by 3 bases and J by 1 base, leaving 7 bases between them. The germline CDR1 and CDR2 sequences are SGHRS and YFSETQ. The CDR3 contains 13 residues. The chain's CDR3 is CASSSRGNTEAFF. The CDR3 DNA sequence: TGCGCCAGCAGCTCTAGGGGGAACACTGAAGCTTTCTTT.

The genes are TRBV7-6 and TRBJ2-4; TRBD1 agrees at 8 bases. Unmatched junction bases numbered 3, after V lost 0 bases and J lost 8 bases. Germline assignment: CDR1 SGHVS and CDR2 FNYEAQ. The CDR3 runs to 14 residues. The CDR3 loop reads CASSLATGDDIQYF. CDR3 DNA: TGTGCCAGCAGCTTAGCGACAGGGGATGACATTCAGTACTTC.

DNA of the CDR3: TGTGCCAGCAGCTGGACTAGCGGGACTCAAGAGACCCAGTACTTC. It specifies CASSWTSGTQETQYF. This chain links TRBV9 with TRBJ2-5, with 12 bases matching TRBD2. The CDR3 loop spans 15 amino acids. The V segment lost 4 bases and the J segment 2 bases; nucleotides outside the gene matches: 3. CDR1 and CDR2 from the germline V gene are SGDLS and YYNGEE. Full variable domain (outside the CDR3, taken from reference TRBV9 and TRBJ2-5): DSGVTQTPKHLITATGQRVTLRCSPRSGDLSVYWYQQSLDQGLQFLIQYYNGEERAKGNILERFSAQQFPDLHSELNLSSLELGDSALYFCASSWTSGTQETQYFGPGTRLLVL.

The CDR3 region is CASSPDTGTGFTYEQYF. The CDR3 DNA sequence: TGTGCCAGCAGCCCAGATACCGGGACAGGGTTTACCTACGAGCAGTACTTC. V is TRBV7-8 and J is TRBJ2-7; 9 nucleotides match TRBD1. Unmatched junction bases numbered 13, after V lost 5 bases and J lost 2 bases. The germline V gene has CDR1 SGHVS and CDR2 FQNEAQ. CDR3 length: 17 residues. The full variable domain, completed using reference TRBV7-8 and TRBJ2-7, is GAGVSQSPRYKVAKRGQDVALRCDPISGHVSLFWYQQALGQGPEFLTYFQNEAQLDKSGLPSDRFFAERPEGSVSTLKIQRTQQEDSAVYLCASSPDTGTGFTYEQYFGPGTRLTVT.

With respect to this clone: A far larger clone lies a single base away; this is likely a read error. In DNA, the CDR3 is TGTGCCAGCAGCCTCCAAGGGAGACAGAACACTGAAGCTTTCTTT. Translated: CASSLQGRQNTEAFF. The chain has TRBV7-9 and TRBJ1-1; no definite D call. Per germline, CDR1 SEHNR and CDR2 FQNEAQ (reference sequence). CDR3 length equals 15 residues. V was shortened by 5 bases and J by 1 base, with 14 bases between the two germline ends.

The chain links TRBV2 to TRBJ1-1; no reliable D call. Trimming took 3 bases from V and 5 from J, leaving 16 bases between them. Germline V gene lookup returns CDR1 SNHLY and CDR2 FYNNEI. This CDR3 has 15 amino acids. The CDR3 DNA reads as TGTGCCAGCAGTGATAGTCCGGCTCGCGGGACTGAAGCTTTCTTT. It is translated as CASSDSPARGTEAFF. The full variable domain, completed using reference TRBV2 and TRBJ1-1, is EPEVTQTPSHQVTQMGQEVILRCVPISNHLYFYWYRQILGQKVEFLVSFYNNEISEKSEIFDDQFSVERPDGSNFTLKIRSTKLEDSAMYFCASSDSPARGTEAFFGQGTRLTVV.

This clone was picked up a small number of times. This chain connects TRBV10-3 to TRBJ2-7, with a tentative D call TRBD1 (5 bases). The germline V gene has CDR1 ENHRY and CDR2 SYGVKD. V dropped 3 bases and J dropped 5 bases, with 14 bases sitting between them. The CDR3 spans 14 residues. The CDR3 sequence: CAISESQGNDEQYF. The CDR3 bases are TGTGCCATCAGTGAAAGCCAGGGTAACGACGAGCAGTACTTC.

In this sample, this clone turned up a few times. V and J are TRBV27 and TRBJ2-7, with 7 bases that match TRBD2. The V and J ends lost 5 bases and 0 bases, in that order; junction bases with no gene match: 4. CDR1 and CDR2 from the germline V gene are MNHEY and SMNVEV (reference sequence). The CDR3 consists of 14 residues. The CDR3 spells CASSIGRDSYEQYF. The CDR3, as DNA: TGTGCCAGCAGTATTGGGAGGGACTCCTACGAGCAGTACTTC.

This chain connects TRBV7-2 to TRBJ2-3, with 9 bases matching TRBD1. V lost 4 bases and J lost 5; bases outside the gene matches: 7. This CDR3 has 15 amino acids. CDR1 is SGHTA, CDR2 FQGNSA, per germline. DNA for the CDR3: TGTGCCAGCAGCTCCCCGGGACAGGGTGGAGATACGCAGTATTTT. Residues: CASSSPGQGGDTQYF.

This clone was recorded a few times. The chain recombines TRBV28 with TRBJ2-1, with D possibly matching TRBD2 (5 bases). From germline, CDR1 is MDHEN and CDR2 SYDVKM. CDR3 length: 14 amino acids. Trimming took off 2 bases at V and 4 bases at J, with 9 bases between the two ends. Written as DNA, the CDR3 is TGTGCCAGCAGTTTAGCGCTAGCTTACAATGAGCAGTTCTTC. Translating it yields CASSLALAYNEQFF.

Concerning this clone: A far larger clone is off by one base, so a read error is likely. Distinct nucleotide sequences in the sample also encode this CDR3. The J gene is TRBJ1-2, the V gene TRBV15; D not resolved. V lost 0 bases to trimming and J lost 7 bases, with 15 bases between them. The CDR3 has 15 residues. Germline CDR1 reads LNHNV; CDR2 reads YYDKDF (reference sequence). This CDR3 is CATSRDRASVVGYTF. The CDR3 bases are TGTGCCACCAGCAGAGATCGTGCTTCTGTTGTTGGCTACACCTTC.

The rearrangement links TRBV29-1 to TRBJ2-5, with 8 bases aligning to TRBD2. CDR1 is SQVTM and CDR2 is ANQGSEA in the germline V gene. The CDR3 totals 13 residues. V lost 4 bases, J lost 2 bases, and 3 bases stayed unmatched. The CDR3 sequence: CSVAAGGQETQYF. For the CDR3, the DNA is TGCAGCGTTGCGGCGGGAGGACAAGAGACCCAGTACTTC.

The chain couples TRBV6-1 to TRBJ2-3; D tentatively reads TRBD1 or TRBD2 (5 bases each). CDR3 length: 14 amino acids. Trimming cost V 1 base and J 6 bases, with 11 bases left between them. Germline V lookup: CDR1 MNHNS, CDR2 SASEGT. The chain's CDR3 is CASSEVATADTQYF. The CDR3 DNA follows: TGTGCCAGCAGTGAAGTAGCGACAGCGGATACGCAGTATTTT.

The chain carries TRBV5-4 and TRBJ2-2; TRBD2 aligns across 7 bases. CDR3 size: 13 residues. Germline CDR1 is SGHNT and CDR2 is YYREEE (reference sequence). The CDR3 nucleotides read TGTGCACGGGGGATAGCGGGTACCGGGGAGCTGTTTTTT. Amino acids: CARGIAGTGELFF.

This clone has only a few counts. A far larger clone is a single base away, which makes a read error likely. This rearrangement joins TRBV5-6 to TRBJ2-5; D is perhaps TRBD2 (5 bases). The V and J ends lost 4 bases and 4 bases respectively, with 11 bases between them. This CDR3 has 13 residues. Germline CDR1 and CDR2: SGHDT and YYEEEE. The CDR3 DNA reads TGTGCCAGCAGCAGGGAACTAGGAGAGACCCAGTACTTC. This codes for CASSRELGETQYF.

This chain connects TRBV7-2 to TRBJ1-3; 9 bases are shared with TRBD1. The V segment lost 5 bases and the J segment 4 bases; nucleotides outside the gene matches: 3. Germline V gene data show CDR1 as SGHTA and CDR2 as FQGNSA. This CDR3 has 14 residues. The DNA of the CDR3 is TGTGCCAGCAGCCAGGACAGGGGCGGAAACACCATATATTTT. Translating gives CASSQDRGGNTIYF.

V usage is TRBV2 and J usage is TRBJ2-3; TRBD2 matches at 14 bases. The CDR3 has 16 amino acids. With 5 bases clipped from V and 1 base from J, the junction kept 2 bases outside the gene matches. The germline gives CDR1 SNHLY, CDR2 FYNNEI. The CDR3 protein is CASSPGLAGGTDTQYF. CDR3 DNA sequence: TGTGCCAGCAGTCCGGGACTAGCGGGAGGCACAGATACGCAGTATTTT. The complete variable domain, with remaining parts taken from reference TRBV2 and TRBJ2-3, reads EPEVTQTPSHQVTQMGQEVILRCVPISNHLYFYWYRQILGQKVEFLVSFYNNEISEKSEIFDDQFSVERPDGSNFTLKIRSTKLEDSAMYFCASSPGLAGGTDTQYFGPGTRLTVL.

The rearrangement links TRBV2 to TRBJ1-3, with D possibly being TRBD1 (5 bases). The germline CDR1 and CDR2 sequences are SNHLY and FYNNEI. V was clipped by 7 bases and J by 2 bases, with 12 bases between them. CDR3 length equals 14 residues. CDR3 DNA: TGTGCCAGCAACGGACCGGGACCTGGAAACACCATATATTTT. Its protein product is CASNGPGPGNTIYF. The variable domain in full, with the rest retrieved from reference TRBV2 and TRBJ1-3, is EPEVTQTPSHQVTQMGQEVILRCVPISNHLYFYWYRQILGQKVEFLVSFYNNEISEKSEIFDDQFSVERPDGSNFTLKIRSTKLEDSAMYFCASNGPGPGNTIYFGEGSWLTVV.

This clone appeared a few times. The V gene is TRBV7-2, the J gene TRBJ1-5; D not resolved. Trimming stripped 3 bases from V and 3 bases from J, with 6 bases between. The CDR3 has 13 amino acids. Germline-derived CDR1 and CDR2 are SGHTA and FQGNSA. The CDR3 DNA reads TGTGCCAGCAGCTTTGAGGCCAATCAGCCCCAGCATTTT. Translation: CASSFEANQPQHF.

As to this clone: A far larger clone is only one base removed, so a read error is likely. The chain carries TRBV4-2 and TRBJ1-1, with D perhaps TRBD1 (6 bases). The germline V gene encodes CDR1 LGHNA and CDR2 YNFKEQ. V lost 10 bases and J lost 0, with 15 bases in between. The CDR3 has 14 amino acids. This chain's CDR3 is CAISNGQMNTEAFF. The CDR3 bases are TGTGCCATCAGTAATGGACAGATGAACACTGAAGCTTTCTTT.

This chain joins TRBV10-3 and TRBJ2-3, with 11 bases identical to TRBD2. The CDR3 is 20 residues long. V lost 3 bases to trimming and J lost 2 bases; unmatched junction nucleotides: 16. CDR1 and CDR2 from the germline V gene are ENHRY and SYGVKD. The CDR3 here is CAISDPGLAGPPTYTDTQYF. The CDR3 region has the DNA TGTGCCATCAGTGATCCCGGACTAGCGGGCCCCCCTACTTACACAGATACGCAGTATTTT.

V and J are TRBV6-1 and TRBJ2-2, with a weak D call TRBD2 (5 bases). From germline, CDR1 is MNHNS and CDR2 SASEGT. Trimming pared 8 bases from V and 7 bases from J, leaving 14 bases between. CDR3 length: 13 amino acids. DNA for the CDR3: TGTGCCAGCTCACTTTGGGAGTTCGGGGAGCTGTTTTTT. Protein: CASSLWEFGELFF.

As regards this clone: One end of the junction fails to match germline, which may point to a read error. The J gene is TRBJ1-1, the V gene TRBV6-5; no clear D gene. Germline CDR1 is MNHEY and CDR2 is SVGAGI. The CDR3 length is 13 residues. This CDR3 reads CASRPTLSAKAFF. As DNA, the CDR3 is TGTGCAAGCAGGCCTACTCTTTCCGCTAAAGCTTTCTTT.